A single sample gave rise to the 32 T cell receptor beta chains below, sequenced in a study of monozygotic twins with inflammatory bowel disease. For each CDR3 protein, TCRdb gives one entry from its re-call of the 5' RACE reads, without DNA. The listing records 300,000 to 400,000 distinct CDR3 sequences. The sequencing sample was made of blood. The source of these receptors is a human donor with ulcerative colitis or Crohn's disease, or a healthy co-twin of an affected twin (not recorded which).

CDR3 sequence: CSARDSLTDTQYF. J is TRBJ2-3 and V is TRBV20-1. The CDR3 covers 13 residues. Germline loops: CDR1 DFQATT, CDR2 SNEGSKA (reference sequence).

J is TRBJ1-5 and V is TRBV6-2 or TRBV6-3; TCRdb's D call of TRBD1 is untestable without DNA. CDR1 is MNHEY, CDR2 SVGEGT, per germline. CDR3 length equals 19 residues. The CDR3 sequence: CASRPRPGTLIYSNQPQHF.

CDR3 protein: CASSFVVGLAGGGNEQFF. The chain employs TRBV7-3 and TRBJ2-1; TCRdb's D call, TRBD2, is unchecked because there is no DNA. The CDR3 is 18 amino acids. The germline CDR1 and CDR2 sequences are SGHTA and FQGTGA.

The chain joins TRBV20-1 to TRBJ2-3; absent DNA, TCRdb's TRBD1 call cannot be checked. CDR3 length: 15 amino acids. Germline V gene data show CDR1 as DFQATT and CDR2 as SNEGSKA (reference sequence). This CDR3 is CSAATGQPFTDTQYF.

The rearrangement links TRBV12-3 or TRBV12-4 to TRBJ1-1; TCRdb gives TRBD1 as the D gene, but with no DNA this cannot be confirmed. CDR3 length: 14 amino acids. CDR3 protein: CASTRQGLYTEAFF.

The gene calls are TRBV6-1 and TRBJ2-7; the D gene TCRdb calls, TRBD2, cannot be checked with no DNA. The CDR3 consists of 14 residues. Per germline, CDR1 MNHNS and CDR2 SASEGT. CDR3: CASRRGTSASEQYF.

The chain combines TRBV4-3 with TRBJ2-1; the D call from TCRdb, TRBD2, cannot be confirmed without DNA. CDR1 LGHNA and CDR2 YSLEER come from the germline V gene. The CDR3 spans 14 residues. This CDR3 is CASSQLEGKGEQFF.

CDR3 loop: CASSQDSDREAYEQYF. The gene calls are TRBV4-2 and TRBJ2-7; TCRdb outputs TRBD1, but without DNA this stays unchecked. Germline assignment: CDR1 LGHNA and CDR2 YNFKEQ. The CDR3 totals 16 residues.

V usage is TRBV5-4 and J usage is TRBJ1-6; TCRdb reports TRBD1, a call that lacks DNA to check it against. This CDR3 is built from 17 residues. CDR1 and CDR2 from the germline V gene are SGHNT and YYREEE (reference sequence). CDR3 sequence: CASRGRVRGRRNSPLHF.

The rearrangement joins TRBV5-1 to TRBJ2-1; the TCRdb D gene call, TRBD1, has no DNA to confirm it. This CDR3 spans 17 amino acids. Germline CDR1 and CDR2: SGHRS and YFSETQ. CDR3 amino acids: CASSLAGAGVSYNEQFF.

The gene calls are TRBV19 and TRBJ1-5; TCRdb designates TRBD1, a call that cannot be tested without DNA. CDR3 length: 14 amino acids. Germline values: CDR1 LNHDA, CDR2 SQIVND (reference sequence). The CDR3 is CASSWSVANQPQHF.

The V and J genes are TRBV3-1 and TRBJ2-4; TCRdb's D call of TRBD1 is untestable without DNA. The CDR3 is 17 residues long. Germline values: CDR1 LGHDT, CDR2 YNNKEL (reference sequence). The CDR3 region is CASSQGRITGMKNIQYF. Full variable domain (rest looked up from reference TRBV3-1 and TRBJ2-4): DTAVSQTPKYLVTQMGNDKSIKCEQNLGHDTMYWYKQDSKKFLKIMFSYNNKELIINETVPNRFSPKSPDKAHLNLHINSLELGDSAVYFCASSQGRITGMKNIQYFGAGTRLSVL.

This chain joins TRBV6-4 and TRBJ2-7; TCRdb outputs TRBD1, but without DNA this stays unchecked. This CDR3 has 15 amino acids. Per the germline V gene, CDR1 is MRHNA and CDR2 is SNTAGT. The CDR3 here is CASSEAPGSVNEQYF.

V is TRBV7-6 and J is TRBJ1-5; TCRdb designates TRBD1, a call that cannot be tested without DNA. The CDR3 runs to 13 residues. Germline V gives CDR1 SGHVS, CDR2 FNYEAQ. CDR3 loop: CASGDRAQQPQHF.

The rearrangement joins TRBV12-3 or TRBV12-4 to TRBJ2-2; there is no DNA to check the TCRdb D call of TRBD1. The length of the CDR3 is 14 residues. The CDR3 protein is CVSSLGRVTGELFF.

The J gene is TRBJ2-7, the V gene TRBV20-1; there is no DNA to check the TCRdb D call of TRBD1. Germline assignment: CDR1 DFQATT and CDR2 SNEGSKA (reference sequence). The CDR3 loop spans 17 amino acids. The CDR3 sequence is CSAREALGGDNSYEQYF.

This sequence joins TRBV28 and TRBJ2-7; the TRBD1 assignment by TCRdb is unverifiable without DNA. The V gene's germline CDR1 is MDHEN and CDR2 SYDVKM. This CDR3 is 15 amino acids long. CDR3 protein: CATLETGGVSYEQYF.

The chain uses TRBV12-3 or TRBV12-4 and TRBJ1-2; the TRBD1 assignment by TCRdb is unverifiable without DNA. This CDR3 comprises 14 residues. The chain's CDR3 is CASRIQGVHYGYTF.

The genes are TRBV20-1 and TRBJ1-2; the TRBD1 assignment by TCRdb is unverifiable without DNA. CDR3 length equals 14 residues. In germline, CDR1 is DFQATT, CDR2 SNEGSKA (reference sequence). The CDR3 here is CSARTRGQVDGYTF.

The chain is built from TRBV6-2 or TRBV6-3 and TRBJ1-5. The CDR3 is 16 amino acids. CDR1 and CDR2 (germline): MNHEY, SVGEGT. CDR3: CASSYPFEAGNQPQHF.

The chain has TRBV7-9 and TRBJ2-5; TCRdb reports TRBD2, a call that lacks DNA to check it against. Germline-derived CDR1 and CDR2 are SEHNR and FQNEAQ (reference sequence). This CDR3 region has 16 residues. CDR3: CASSPTSGATQETQYF. Drawing the rest from reference TRBV7-9 and TRBJ2-5, the complete variable domain is DTGVSQNPRHKITKRGQNVTFRCDPISEHNRLYWYRQTLGQGPEFLTYFQNEAQLEKSRLLSDRFSAERPKGSFSTLEIQRTEQGDSAMYLCASSPTSGATQETQYFGPGTRLLVL.

This sequence joins TRBV7-9 and TRBJ1-6. The length of the CDR3 is 15 residues. CDR1 and CDR2 from the germline V gene are SEHNR and FQNEAQ (reference sequence). CDR3: CASSFESSYNSPLHF.

The gene calls are TRBV29-1 and TRBJ2-7; TCRdb's assignment of TRBD1 cannot be checked, as there is no DNA. This CDR3 spans 15 amino acids. The germline gives CDR1 SQVTM, CDR2 ANQGSEA. CDR3 amino acids: CSVETRDTWRIEQYF.

This chain joins TRBV29-1 and TRBJ2-3; TCRdb selects TRBD1, and the lack of DNA leaves this call unchecked. The CDR3 is 16 residues long. From germline, CDR1 is SQVTM and CDR2 ANQGSEA. CDR3 sequence reads: CSVEPGTTTSTDTQYF.

The chain joins TRBV27 to TRBJ2-3; no DNA is available, so the TRBD2 call from TCRdb remains unchecked. This CDR3 is built from 17 residues. Germline V gives CDR1 MNHEY, CDR2 SMNVEV (reference sequence). The CDR3: CASSLPSTSGGEDTQYF.

V usage is TRBV7-9 and J usage is TRBJ2-5. There are 11 residues in the CDR3. Looked up from germline, CDR1 is SEHNR and CDR2 is FQNEAQ (reference sequence). The CDR3 region is CASSLDQTQYF.

This chain connects TRBV18 to TRBJ2-1. CDR1 is KGHSH and CDR2 is LQKENI in the germline V gene. The CDR3 is 14 amino acids. CDR3 region: CASSPPAGYNEQFF.

V is TRBV7-2 and J is TRBJ2-7; TCRdb indicates TRBD2, and absent DNA this call remains unverified. Per the germline V gene, CDR1 is SGHTA and CDR2 is FQGNSA. The CDR3 is 15 residues long. The CDR3 region is CASSPGTSGLYEQYF.

This rearrangement joins TRBV20-1 to TRBJ2-7. CDR1 and CDR2 (germline): DFQATT, SNEGSKA (reference sequence). The CDR3 consists of 14 residues. The CDR3 spells CSARVVAASYEQYF.

This chain uses TRBV29-1 with TRBJ2-1; the D call from TCRdb, TRBD2, cannot be confirmed without DNA. The CDR3 runs 14 residues. CDR1 is SQVTM, CDR2 ANQGSEA, per germline. The CDR3 reads CSGAGTSEQNEQFF.

The chain is built from TRBV5-6 and TRBJ2-1. Germline loops: CDR1 SGHDT, CDR2 YYEEEE. The CDR3 consists of 12 residues. CDR3 sequence reads: CASSLGGLKQFF.

The chain carries TRBV27 and TRBJ1-1. CDR3 length equals 16 residues. Germline lookup yields CDR1 MNHEY and CDR2 SMNVEV (reference sequence). CDR3 in amino acids: CASSLSGWGVNTEAFF.